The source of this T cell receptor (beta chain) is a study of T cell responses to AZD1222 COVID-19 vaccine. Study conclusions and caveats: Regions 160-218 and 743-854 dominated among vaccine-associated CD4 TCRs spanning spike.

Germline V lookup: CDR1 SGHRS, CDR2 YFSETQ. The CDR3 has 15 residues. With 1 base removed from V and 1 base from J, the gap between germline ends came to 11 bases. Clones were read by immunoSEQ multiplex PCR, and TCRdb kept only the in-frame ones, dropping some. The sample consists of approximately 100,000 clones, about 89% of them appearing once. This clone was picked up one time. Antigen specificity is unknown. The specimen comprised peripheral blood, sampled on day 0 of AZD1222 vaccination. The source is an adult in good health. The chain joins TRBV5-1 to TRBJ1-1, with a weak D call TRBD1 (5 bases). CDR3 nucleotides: TGCGCCAGCAGCTTGAGGGTCGACAGGAACACTGAAGCTTTCTTT. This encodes CASSLRVDRNTEAFF.